The next 25 T cell receptor beta chains were all read from a single sample in a study of PD-1 blockade in classical Hodgkin lymphoma. TCRdb's table, derived via immunoSEQ multiplex PCR, lists solely in-frame clones and lacks some. The sample shows around 44,000 clones, about 85% of them seen only once. Brentuximab vedotin exposure varied, and every patient relapsed after autologous stem cell transplantation. The input for sequencing was peripheral blood mononuclear cells (PBMCs), taken before the second cycle of nivolumab. These receptors were obtained from a human donor with classical Hodgkin lymphoma.

This clone was picked up a small number of times. The V call is TRBV15, the J call TRBJ1-5; D unclear. The CDR3 length is 14 residues. Trimming took off 4 bases at V and 2 bases at J, with 9 bases between the two ends. Germline lookup yields CDR1 LNHNV and CDR2 YYDKDF (reference sequence). CDR3 amino acids: CATSKGFGNQPQHF. CDR3 DNA: TGTGCCACCAGCAAGGGATTTGGCAATCAGCCCCAGCATTTT.

V gene TRBV9 combines with J gene TRBJ1-1; no firm D call. The CDR3 totals 16 residues. The V end was cut by 0 bases, the J end by 3 bases, with 15 bases between. Germline CDR1 is SGDLS and CDR2 is YYNGEE. CDR3 nucleotides: TGTGCCAGCAGCGTAGCTACTGGTGGGTTTGACACTGAAGCTTTCTTT. It is translated as CASSVATGGFDTEAFF.

The V and J genes are TRBV28 and TRBJ1-4; 7 bases match TRBD1. This CDR3 has 16 residues. The germline V gene has CDR1 MDHEN and CDR2 SYDVKM. The J segment lost 5 bases and the V segment lost 4 bases, leaving 10 bases of the junction unmatched. CDR3 sequence reads: CASSYPPGQLNEKLFF. In DNA form, the CDR3 reads TGTGCCAGCAGTTATCCGCCGGGACAGCTCAATGAAAAACTGTTTTTT.

This rearrangement joins TRBV5-1 to TRBJ2-7, with 9 bases aligning to TRBD1. CDR1 SGHRS and CDR2 YFSETQ come from the germline V gene. This CDR3 has 15 residues. Losses at the gene ends were 5 bases for V and 2 bases for J; bases not matched to a gene: 8. Written as DNA, the CDR3 is TGCGCCAGCAGTTTTGGTGGGACAGGGCCCTACGAGCAGTACTTC. Amino acid sequence: CASSFGGTGPYEQYF.

V and J are TRBV7-9 and TRBJ2-1; 7 positions agree with TRBD1. Germline-derived CDR1 and CDR2 are SEHNR and FQNEAQ (reference sequence). V was pared by 1 base and J by 8 bases, with 2 bases of the junction left unmatched. CDR3 length: 13 residues. The CDR3 is CASSLDRGDEQFF. In nucleotides, the CDR3 is TGTGCCAGCAGCTTAGACAGGGGTGATGAGCAGTTCTTC.

Regarding this clone: Just one base apart from a much larger clone, this may be a read error. The V call is TRBV5-1, the J call TRBJ1-2, with 7 bases fitting TRBD1. The CDR3 spans 13 residues. The germline CDR1 and CDR2 sequences are SGHRS and YFSETQ. In nucleotides, the CDR3 is TGCGCCAGCAGCTTGGGACAGGGACGCGGCTACGCCTTC. Translated, it gives CASSLGQGRGYAF.

J is TRBJ1-2 and V is TRBV10-3, with 7 positions matching TRBD1. Per germline, CDR1 ENHRY and CDR2 SYGVKD. Trimming at V came to 5 bases and at J to 1 base, leaving 1 base not matched to a gene. This CDR3 region has 13 residues. In DNA, the CDR3 is TGTGCCATCAGTTCAGGGGGTAACTATGGCTACACCTTC. This sequence encodes CAISSGGNYGYTF.

The J gene is TRBJ1-1, the V gene TRBV2; 8 bases match TRBD1. After removal of 4 bases from V and 1 base from J, the junction contained 2 bases not matched to a gene. This CDR3 is built from 14 residues. In germline, CDR1 is SNHLY, CDR2 FYNNEI. The CDR3 reads CASSGGTGNTEAFF. CDR3 sequence (DNA): TGTGCCAGCAGTGGGGGGACAGGGAACACTGAAGCTTTCTTT.

J is TRBJ2-3 and V is TRBV23-1, with TRBD1 matching 8 bases. TRBV23-1 is noted as an ORF with a role that remains uncertain. The J segment lost 3 bases and the V segment lost 2 bases, leaving 16 bases of the junction unmatched. CDR3 size: 19 residues. The CDR3 sequence: CASSQGRDRLTKGTDTQYF. CDR3 nucleotide sequence: TGCGCCAGCAGTCAAGGCCGGGACAGGCTAACTAAGGGAACAGATACGCAGTATTTT.

This clone has just one count. The rearrangement uses TRBV9 and TRBJ2-3; 15 bases are shared with TRBD2. The CDR3 covers 16 residues. After removal of 3 bases from V and 6 bases from J, the junction contained 5 bases not matched to a gene. Germline values: CDR1 SGDLS, CDR2 YYNGEE. The CDR3 reads CASSAGLAGGPDTQYF. The DNA for the CDR3 is TGTGCCAGCAGCGCTGGACTAGCGGGGGGGCCCGATACGCAGTATTTT. The variable domain in full, with the rest retrieved from reference TRBV9 and TRBJ2-3, is DSGVTQTPKHLITATGQRVTLRCSPRSGDLSVYWYQQSLDQGLQFLIQYYNGEERAKGNILERFSAQQFPDLHSELNLSSLELGDSALYFCASSAGLAGGPDTQYFGPGTRLTVL.

The rearrangement links TRBV2 to TRBJ2-3, with unresolved D. Trimming pared 3 bases from V and 0 bases from J, leaving 7 bases between. The V gene's germline CDR1 is SNHLY and CDR2 FYNNEI. This CDR3 has 14 residues. CDR3 sequence reads: CASSENYSTDTQYF. The CDR3 nucleotides are TGTGCCAGCAGTGAGAACTACAGCACAGATACGCAGTATTTT.

The J gene is TRBJ1-4, the V gene TRBV2, with 7 bases fitting TRBD1. With V trimmed by 5 bases and J by 8 bases, 8 bases remained unmatched. Germline CDR1 is SNHLY and CDR2 is FYNNEI. The CDR3 loop spans 14 amino acids. CDR3 DNA sequence: TGTGCCAGCAGTACCATGACAGGGTTGGAAAAACTGTTTTTT. Its translation is CASSTMTGLEKLFF. The whole variable domain, filled in from reference TRBV2 and TRBJ1-4, reads EPEVTQTPSHQVTQMGQEVILRCVPISNHLYFYWYRQILGQKVEFLVSFYNNEISEKSEIFDDQFSVERPDGSNFTLKIRSTKLEDSAMYFCASSTMTGLEKLFFGSGTQLSVL.

The V gene is TRBV5-1, the J gene TRBJ2-3; the match to TRBD1 covers 8 bases. CDR3 size: 16 residues. The germline gives CDR1 SGHRS, CDR2 YFSETQ. The V gene end was trimmed by 0 bases and the J gene end by 2 bases; junction bases not matched to a gene: 5. DNA of the CDR3: TGCGCCAGCAGCTTGGAGCCAGGGGGCTCCACAGATACGCAGTATTTT. It is translated as CASSLEPGGSTDTQYF.

The chain recombines TRBV7-2 with TRBJ2-6; 8 bases match TRBD1. CDR1 is SGHTA, CDR2 FQGNSA, per germline. Trimming removed 5 bases from V and 3 bases from J; junction bases left unmatched: 9. The CDR3 consists of 17 residues. CDR3 nucleotide sequence: TGTGCCAGCAGCCCTGACAGGGGAGGACTTGGGGCCAACGTCCTGACTTTC. Protein product: CASSPDRGGLGANVLTF.

The chain combines TRBV28 with TRBJ2-7; D not certain. This CDR3 is 12 amino acids long. V lost 6 bases and J 4 bases, leaving 10 bases between the germline ends. CDR1 is MDHEN, CDR2 SYDVKM, per germline. The CDR3 sequence: CASSPLGYEQYF. The CDR3 DNA follows: TGTGCCAGCAGCCCCCTGGGGTACGAGCAGTACTTC.

The rearrangement links TRBV27 to TRBJ2-5; TRBD2 matches 9 bases. The CDR3 contains 14 residues. Germline CDR1 reads MNHEY; CDR2 reads SMNVEV (reference sequence). V was pared by 4 bases and J by 4 bases, with 4 bases of the junction left unmatched. The CDR3 reads CASSSLSGGETQYF. The CDR3 DNA is TGTGCCAGCAGTTCCCTTAGCGGGGGAGAGACCCAGTACTTC.

This chain uses TRBV12-2 with TRBJ2-1; the table calls TRBD2, which could not be checked here. TRBV12-2 is an annotated pseudogene. The CDR3 runs 18 residues. CDR3 loop: CASRPPRRRVKLYNEQFF. The CDR3 nucleotides read TGTGCAAGTCGCCCACCTCGGCGGCGGGTTAAGTTGTACAATGAGCAGTTCTTC.

The chain is built from TRBV13 and TRBJ2-3, with 13 bases identical to TRBD2. Unmatched junction bases numbered 15, after V lost 3 bases and J lost 0 bases. Germline assignment: CDR1 PRHDT and CDR2 FYEKMQ (reference sequence). The CDR3 sequence is 21 residues long. The CDR3, as DNA: TGTGCCAGCAGCTTCACCTCCCTTGGACTAGCGGGAGAAATTAGCACAGATACGCAGTATTTT. Its protein is CASSFTSLGLAGEISTDTQYF.

The chain is built from TRBV5-1 and TRBJ2-1, with 7 bases matching TRBD2. The ends lost 3 bases at V and 8 bases at J; junction bases unmatched: 2. Germline V gene lookup returns CDR1 SGHRS and CDR2 YFSETQ. The CDR3 is 12 amino acids. The CDR3 coding sequence is TGCGCCAGCAGCTCGGGGAGGGATGAGCAGTTCTTC. This encodes CASSSGRDEQFF.

The chain links TRBV19 to TRBJ2-4; D may be TRBD1 (6 bases). The CDR3 extends over 14 amino acids. CDR1 LNHDA and CDR2 SQIVND come from the germline V gene (reference sequence). The V and J ends lost 9 bases and 4 bases respectively, with 16 bases between them. CDR3 nucleotide sequence: TGTGCCAGGTCGAGCAGGGGTCCTAAAAACATTCAGTACTTC. Its protein product is CARSSRGPKNIQYF.

The chain employs TRBV5-1 and TRBJ2-2; D is unresolved. The CDR3 is 16 amino acids. The V and J ends lost 3 bases and 5 bases respectively, with 17 bases between them. Germline V CDR1 and CDR2: SGHRS, YFSETQ. As DNA, the CDR3 is TGCGCCAGCAGCTCCTCAGAACCGACCGGGACCGGGGAGCTGTTTTTT. The encoded protein is CASSSSEPTGTGELFF.

CDR3 residues: CASSPVGGMDTEAFF. The DNA of the CDR3 is TGTGCCAGCTCACCAGTAGGGGGCATGGACACTGAAGCTTTCTTT. The rearrangement uses TRBV18 and TRBJ1-1, with 7 nucleotides matching TRBD1. Germline V CDR1 and CDR2: KGHSH, LQKENI. V was pared by 2 bases and J by 3 bases, with 6 bases of the junction left unmatched. This CDR3 spans 15 amino acids.

The chain couples TRBV6-5 to TRBJ2-1; TRBD2 matches at 9 bases. Trimming cost V 6 bases and J 4 bases; bases outside gene matches: 4. The CDR3 has 14 residues. In germline, CDR1 is MNHEY, CDR2 SVGAGI. The CDR3 sequence: CASRRTSEYNEQFF. The CDR3 bases are TGTGCCAGCAGGAGGACTAGCGAGTACAATGAGCAGTTCTTC.

The genes are TRBV6-6 and TRBJ1-5, with D unresolved. V dropped 1 base and J dropped 4 bases, with 8 bases sitting between them. The germline V gene has CDR1 MNHNY and CDR2 SVGAGI (reference sequence). The CDR3 consists of 14 residues. The CDR3 loop reads CASSYFAGNQPQHF. The CDR3 DNA sequence: TGTGCCAGCAGTTACTTTGCCGGGAATCAGCCCCAGCATTTT.

The V gene is TRBV5-6, the J gene TRBJ1-2; no definite D call. Germline V gene data show CDR1 as SGHDT and CDR2 as YYEEEE. The CDR3 sequence is 13 residues long. V lost 3 bases and J 8 bases, leaving 14 bases between the germline ends. The CDR3 sequence: CASSSPTGEGYTF. CDR3 bases: TGTGCCAGCAGCTCACCAACCGGGGAAGGCTACACCTTC.